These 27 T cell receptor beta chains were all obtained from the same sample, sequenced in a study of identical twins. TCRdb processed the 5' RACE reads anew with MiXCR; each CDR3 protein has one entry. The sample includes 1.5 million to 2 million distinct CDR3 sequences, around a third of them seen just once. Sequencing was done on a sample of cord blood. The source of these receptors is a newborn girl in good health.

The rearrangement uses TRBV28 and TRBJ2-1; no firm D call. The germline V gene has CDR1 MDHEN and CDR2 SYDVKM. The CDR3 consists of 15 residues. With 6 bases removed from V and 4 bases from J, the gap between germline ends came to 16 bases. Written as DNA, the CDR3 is TGTGCCAGCAGCCCCGTTTTTTGGGAATACAATGAGCAGTTCTTC. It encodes CASSPVFWEYNEQFF.

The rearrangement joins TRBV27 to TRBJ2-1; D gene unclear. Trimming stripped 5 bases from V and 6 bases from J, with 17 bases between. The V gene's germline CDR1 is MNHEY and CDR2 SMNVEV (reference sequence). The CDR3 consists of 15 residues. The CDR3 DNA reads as TGTGCCAGCAGTCCAGTACCTGACCCTCCCAATGAGCAGTTCTTC. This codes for CASSPVPDPPNEQFF.

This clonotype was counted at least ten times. In nucleotides, the CDR3 is TGCAGTGCTAGTAGCGGGACCTACTATGGCTACACCTTC. The encoded protein is CSASSGTYYGYTF. V is TRBV20-1 and J is TRBJ1-2, with a tentative D call TRBD1 (5 bases). This CDR3 comprises 13 residues. Deletions cut 3 bases from V and 3 bases from J, with 11 bases between. Germline values: CDR1 DFQATT, CDR2 SNEGSKA (reference sequence).

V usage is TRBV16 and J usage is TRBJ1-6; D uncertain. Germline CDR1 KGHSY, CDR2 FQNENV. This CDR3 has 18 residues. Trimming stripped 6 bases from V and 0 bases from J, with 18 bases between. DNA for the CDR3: TGTGCCAGCAGGGGCTTAGGAGTCCAGAGCTCCTATAATTCACCCCTCCACTTT. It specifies CASRGLGVQSSYNSPLHF.

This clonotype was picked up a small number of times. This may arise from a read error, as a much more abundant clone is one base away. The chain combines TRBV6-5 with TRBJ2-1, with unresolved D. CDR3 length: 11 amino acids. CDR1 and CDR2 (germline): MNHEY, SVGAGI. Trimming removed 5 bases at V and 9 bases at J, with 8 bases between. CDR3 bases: TGTGCCAGCAGTGTATGGGGTGAGCAGTTCTTC. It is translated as CASSVWGEQFF.

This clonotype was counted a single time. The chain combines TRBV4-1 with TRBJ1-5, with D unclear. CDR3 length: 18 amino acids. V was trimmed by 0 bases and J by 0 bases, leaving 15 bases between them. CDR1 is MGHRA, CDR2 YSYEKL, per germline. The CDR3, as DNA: TGCGCCAGCAGCCAAGACCTCCCCGCGATTTATAGCAATCAGCCCCAGCATTTT. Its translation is CASSQDLPAIYSNQPQHF.

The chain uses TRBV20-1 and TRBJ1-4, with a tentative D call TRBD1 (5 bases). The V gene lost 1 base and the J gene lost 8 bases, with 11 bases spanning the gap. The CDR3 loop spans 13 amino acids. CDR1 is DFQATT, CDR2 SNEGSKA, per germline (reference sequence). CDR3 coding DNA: TGCAGTGCTAGAGGGGGGAGTCGGGAAAAACTGTTTTTT. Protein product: CSARGGSREKLFF.

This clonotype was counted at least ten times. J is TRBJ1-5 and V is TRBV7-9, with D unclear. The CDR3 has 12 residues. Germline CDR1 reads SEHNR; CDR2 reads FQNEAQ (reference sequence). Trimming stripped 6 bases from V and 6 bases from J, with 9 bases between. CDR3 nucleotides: TGTGCCAGCAGTTTACCGGGTCAGCCCCAGCATTTT. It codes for CASSLPGQPQHF.

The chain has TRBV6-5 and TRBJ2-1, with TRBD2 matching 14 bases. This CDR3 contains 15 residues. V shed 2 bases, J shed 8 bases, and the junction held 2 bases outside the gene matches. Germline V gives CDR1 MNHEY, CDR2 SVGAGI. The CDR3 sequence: CASSYVGLAGDEQFF. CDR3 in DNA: TGTGCCAGCAGTTACGTGGGACTAGCGGGAGATGAGCAGTTCTTC.

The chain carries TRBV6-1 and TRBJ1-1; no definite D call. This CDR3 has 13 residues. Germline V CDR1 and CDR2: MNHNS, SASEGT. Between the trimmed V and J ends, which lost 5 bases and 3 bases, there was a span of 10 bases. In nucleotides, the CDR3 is TGTGCCAGCAGTCTCACCAAGGACACTGAAGCTTTCTTT. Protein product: CASSLTKDTEAFF.

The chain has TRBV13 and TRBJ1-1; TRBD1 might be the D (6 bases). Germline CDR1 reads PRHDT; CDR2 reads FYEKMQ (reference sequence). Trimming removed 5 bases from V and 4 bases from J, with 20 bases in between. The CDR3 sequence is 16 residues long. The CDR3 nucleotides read TGTGCCAGCAGCCGACAGGCGGGAAGGGGTCCCACTGAAGCTTTCTTT. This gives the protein CASSRQAGRGPTEAFF. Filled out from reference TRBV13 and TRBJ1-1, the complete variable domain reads AAGVIQSPRHLIKEKRETATLKCYPIPRHDTVYWYQQGPGQDPQFLISFYEKMQSDKGSIPDRFSAQQFSDYHSELNMSSLELGDSALYFCASSRQAGRGPTEAFFGQGTRLTVV.

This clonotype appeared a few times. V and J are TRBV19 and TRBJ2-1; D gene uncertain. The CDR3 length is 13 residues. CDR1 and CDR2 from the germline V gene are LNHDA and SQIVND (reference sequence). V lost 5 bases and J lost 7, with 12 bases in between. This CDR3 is CASSHGPGNEQFF. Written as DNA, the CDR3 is TGTGCCAGTAGTCACGGCCCCGGGAATGAGCAGTTCTTC. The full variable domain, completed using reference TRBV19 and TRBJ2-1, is DGGITQSPKYLFRKEGQNVTLSCEQNLNHDAMYWYRQDPGQGLRLIYYSQIVNDFQKGDIAEGYSVSREKKESFPLTVTSAQKNPTAFYLCASSHGPGNEQFFGPGTRLTVL.

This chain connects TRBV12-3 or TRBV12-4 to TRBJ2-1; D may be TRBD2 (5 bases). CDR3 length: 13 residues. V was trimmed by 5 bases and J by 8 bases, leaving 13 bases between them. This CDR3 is CASSALGSDEQFF. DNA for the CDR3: TGTGCCAGCAGTGCACTAGGATCGGATGAGCAGTTCTTC.

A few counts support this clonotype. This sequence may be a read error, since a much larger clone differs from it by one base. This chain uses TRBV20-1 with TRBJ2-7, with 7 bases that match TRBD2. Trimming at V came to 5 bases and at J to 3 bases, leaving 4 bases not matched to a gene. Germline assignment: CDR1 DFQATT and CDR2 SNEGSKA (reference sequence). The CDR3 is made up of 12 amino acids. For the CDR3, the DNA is TGCAGTGCTTCCGGGACTATCTACGAGCAGTACTTC. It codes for CSASGTIYEQYF.

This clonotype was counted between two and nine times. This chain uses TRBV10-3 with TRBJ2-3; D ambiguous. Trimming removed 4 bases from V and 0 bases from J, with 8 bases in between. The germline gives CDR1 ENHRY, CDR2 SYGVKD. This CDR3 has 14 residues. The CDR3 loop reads CAISVSLSTDTQYF. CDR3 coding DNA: TGTGCCATCAGTGTTAGCTTGAGCACAGATACGCAGTATTTT.

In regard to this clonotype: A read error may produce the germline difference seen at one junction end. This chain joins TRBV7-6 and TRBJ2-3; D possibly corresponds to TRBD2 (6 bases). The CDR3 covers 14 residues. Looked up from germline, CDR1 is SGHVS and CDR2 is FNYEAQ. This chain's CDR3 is CVSSLGTSRDTQYF. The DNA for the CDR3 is TGTGTCAGCAGCTTGGGTACTAGCAGAGATACGCAGTATTTT.

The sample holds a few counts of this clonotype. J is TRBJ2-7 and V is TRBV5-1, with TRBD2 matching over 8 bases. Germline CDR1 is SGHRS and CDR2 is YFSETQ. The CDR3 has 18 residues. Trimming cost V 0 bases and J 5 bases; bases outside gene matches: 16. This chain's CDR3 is CASSLEDGGGSPADEQYF. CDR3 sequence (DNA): TGCGCCAGCAGCTTGGAAGACGGCGGGGGGTCCCCCGCCGACGAGCAGTACTTC.

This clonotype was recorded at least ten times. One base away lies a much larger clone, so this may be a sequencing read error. CDR3 nucleotide sequence: TGTGCCAGCAGACAAACCTACGAGCAGTACTTC. Amino acids: CASRQTYEQYF. V usage is TRBV2 and J usage is TRBJ2-7; D uncertain. Trimming removed 6 bases from V and 2 bases from J, with 5 bases in between. Germline CDR1 and CDR2: SNHLY and FYNNEI. The CDR3 spans 11 residues.

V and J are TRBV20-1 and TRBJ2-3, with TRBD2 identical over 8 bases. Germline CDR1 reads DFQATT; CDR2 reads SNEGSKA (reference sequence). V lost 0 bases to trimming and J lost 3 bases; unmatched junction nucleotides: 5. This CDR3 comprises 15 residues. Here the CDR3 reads CSARESGRRTDTQYF. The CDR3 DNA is TGCAGTGCTAGAGAAAGCGGGAGACGGACAGATACGCAGTATTTT.

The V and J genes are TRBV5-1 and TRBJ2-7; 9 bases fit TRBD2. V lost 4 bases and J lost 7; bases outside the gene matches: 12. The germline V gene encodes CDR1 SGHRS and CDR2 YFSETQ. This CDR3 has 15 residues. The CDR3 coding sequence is TGCGCCAGCAGCCCTGATCTAGCGGGGTTCAATGAGCAGTACTTC. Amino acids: CASSPDLAGFNEQYF. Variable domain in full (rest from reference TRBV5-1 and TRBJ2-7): KAGVTQTPRYLIKTRGQQVTLSCSPISGHRSVSWYQQTPGQGLQFLFEYFSETQRNKGNFPGRFSGRQFSNSRSEMNVSTLELGDSALYLCASSPDLAGFNEQYFGPGTRLTVT.

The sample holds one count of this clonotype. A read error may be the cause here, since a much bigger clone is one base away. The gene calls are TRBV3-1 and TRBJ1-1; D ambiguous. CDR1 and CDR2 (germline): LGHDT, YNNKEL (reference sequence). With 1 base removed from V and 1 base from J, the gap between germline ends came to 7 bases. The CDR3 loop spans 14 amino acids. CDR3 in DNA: TGTGCCAGCAGCCAAGCAGCAGCGAACACTGAAGCTTTCTTT. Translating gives CASSQAAANTEAFF.

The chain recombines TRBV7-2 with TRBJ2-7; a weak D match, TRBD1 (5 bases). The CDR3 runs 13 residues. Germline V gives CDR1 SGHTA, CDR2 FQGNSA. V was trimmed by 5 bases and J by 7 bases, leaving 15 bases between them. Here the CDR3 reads CASSRTLADEQYF. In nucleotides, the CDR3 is TGTGCCAGCAGCCGGACATTGGCAGATGAGCAGTACTTC.

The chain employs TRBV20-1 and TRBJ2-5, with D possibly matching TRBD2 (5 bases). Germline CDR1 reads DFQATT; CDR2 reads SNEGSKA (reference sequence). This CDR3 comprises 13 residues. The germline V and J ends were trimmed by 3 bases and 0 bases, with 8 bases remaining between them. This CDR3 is CSASPGNQETQYF. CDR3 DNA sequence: TGCAGTGCTAGTCCGGGAAACCAAGAGACCCAGTACTTC.

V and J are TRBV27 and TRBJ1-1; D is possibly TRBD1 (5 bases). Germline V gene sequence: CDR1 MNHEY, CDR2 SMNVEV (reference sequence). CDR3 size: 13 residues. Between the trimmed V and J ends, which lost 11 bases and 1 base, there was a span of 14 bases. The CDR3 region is CAGLAGSNTEAFF. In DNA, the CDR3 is TGTGCCGGGTTGGCAGGGTCGAACACTGAAGCTTTCTTT.

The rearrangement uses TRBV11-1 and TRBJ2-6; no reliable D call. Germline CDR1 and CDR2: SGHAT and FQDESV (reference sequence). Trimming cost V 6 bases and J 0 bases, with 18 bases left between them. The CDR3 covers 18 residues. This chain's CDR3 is CASRAKRPAASGANVLTF. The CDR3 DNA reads TGTGCCAGCAGGGCTAAACGGCCCGCAGCCTCTGGGGCCAACGTCCTGACTTTC.

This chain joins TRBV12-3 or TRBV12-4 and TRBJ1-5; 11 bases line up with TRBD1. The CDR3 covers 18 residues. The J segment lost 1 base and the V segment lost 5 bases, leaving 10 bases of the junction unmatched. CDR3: CASSKGQGAFASNQPQHF. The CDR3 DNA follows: TGTGCCAGCAGTAAAGGACAGGGGGCATTTGCGAGCAATCAGCCCCAGCATTTT.

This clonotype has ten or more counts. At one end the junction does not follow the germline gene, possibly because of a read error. The CDR3 is CASSLPGLSYEQYF. Written as DNA, the CDR3 is TGTGCCAGCAGCTTGCCAGGGCTTTCCTACGAGCAGTACTTC. V usage is TRBV5-1 and J usage is TRBJ2-7, with a possible D match to TRBD1 (5 bases). CDR1 and CDR2 (germline): SGHRS, YFSETQ. CDR3 length: 14 residues.